Reported below is one T cell receptor beta chain. Its antigen is not known. Germline V lookup: CDR1 GTSNPN, CDR2 SVGIG (reference sequence). V was pared by 4 bases and J by 5 bases, with 15 bases of the junction left unmatched. The CDR3 is 17 amino acids. The table came from immunoSEQ multiplex PCR; TCRdb's copy has only in-frame clones and leaves some out. The repertoire holds around 67,000 clones, with roughly 89% as singletons. The sample belongs to a study of graft-versus-host responses after intestinal transplantation. Study results and limitations: GvH clones were identified in recipient marrow, with some first appearing in ileum or blood.

Source: unstimulated CD8+ T cells sorted from spleen or lymph node cells, taken before transplant. The origin of this receptor is a human donor who was the organ donor for an intestinal transplant. V is TRBV30 and J is TRBJ2-5, with 11 bases fitting TRBD2. In DNA, the CDR3 is TGTGCCTGGACCGAAGGGGCGGCTAGCGGGGGGCGGGAGACCCAGTACTTC. It encodes CAWTEGAASGGRETQYF.